This T cell receptor (beta chain) derives from a study of blood T cell repertoires in COVID-19. Overall study: Some COVID-19 samples were acute and others convalescent; all came from the United States, Italy and Spain. Sample material is recorded as cDNA or gDNA derived from T cells, B-cell-depleted T cells, or PBMCs.

Unmatched junction bases numbered 7, after V lost 4 bases and J lost 2 bases. This CDR3 spans 15 amino acids. The germline V gene has CDR1 SGHRS and CDR2 YFSETQ. In the authors' methods: Estimation of nucleated cell counts relied on the amplification of reference gene primers. Data came from immunoSEQ multiplex PCR; TCRdb stores just in-frame clones and leaves some out. V, J and clone size were drawn from that table, and D and trimming were deduced from the DNA. The sample consists of about 240,000 clones, roughly four fifths of them appearing once. The origin of this receptor is a woman over 75 with acute or convalescent COVID-19. The chain uses TRBV5-1 and TRBJ2-7, with 9 bases lining up with TRBD1. Sequenced sample: peripheral blood. In DNA form, the CDR3 reads TGCGCCAGCAGCGCCGGGGGGACAGGGCCCTACGAGCAGTACTTC. Translating gives CASSAGGTGPYEQYF. The full variable domain, its missing parts supplied by reference TRBV5-1 and TRBJ2-7, is KAGVTQTPRYLIKTRGQQVTLSCSPISGHRSVSWYQQTPGQGLQFLFEYFSETQRNKGNFPGRFSGRQFSNSRSEMNVSTLELGDSALYLCASSAGGTGPYEQYFGPGTRLTVT.